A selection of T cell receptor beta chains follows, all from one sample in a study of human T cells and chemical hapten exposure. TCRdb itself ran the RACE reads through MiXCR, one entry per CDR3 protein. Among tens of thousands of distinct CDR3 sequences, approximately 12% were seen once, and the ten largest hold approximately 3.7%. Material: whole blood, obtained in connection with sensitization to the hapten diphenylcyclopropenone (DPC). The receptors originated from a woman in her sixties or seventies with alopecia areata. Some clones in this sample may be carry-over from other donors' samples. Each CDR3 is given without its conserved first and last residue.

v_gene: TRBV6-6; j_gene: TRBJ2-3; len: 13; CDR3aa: ASSYSHSPENTQY
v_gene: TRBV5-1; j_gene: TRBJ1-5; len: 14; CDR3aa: ASSSQPGAGGQPQH
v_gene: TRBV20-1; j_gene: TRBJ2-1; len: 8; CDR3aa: SALNHEQF
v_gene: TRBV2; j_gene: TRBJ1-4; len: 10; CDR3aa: ASSESTEKLF
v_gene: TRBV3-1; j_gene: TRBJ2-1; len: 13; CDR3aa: ASSLTGNTYNEQF
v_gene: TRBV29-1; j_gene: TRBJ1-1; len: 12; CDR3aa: SVDRQLMNTEAF
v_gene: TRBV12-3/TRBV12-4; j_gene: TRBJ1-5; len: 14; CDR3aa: ASSLGAQGLNQPQH
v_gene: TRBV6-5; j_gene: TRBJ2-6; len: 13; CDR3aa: ASKRVGSGANVLT
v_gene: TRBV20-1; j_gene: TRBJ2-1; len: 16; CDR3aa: SAPVGTSGGPIYNEQF
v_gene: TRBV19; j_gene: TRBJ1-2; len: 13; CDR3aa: ASQPATQGFYGYT
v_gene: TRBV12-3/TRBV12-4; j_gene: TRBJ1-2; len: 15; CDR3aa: ASSPVGTLSPHYGYT
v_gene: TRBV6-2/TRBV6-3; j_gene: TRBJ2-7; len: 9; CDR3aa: ASSYWGEQY
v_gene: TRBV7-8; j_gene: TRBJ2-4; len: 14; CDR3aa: ASSPGLAGTKNIQY
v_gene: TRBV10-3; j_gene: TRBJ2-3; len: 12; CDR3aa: AISGTAGEDTQY
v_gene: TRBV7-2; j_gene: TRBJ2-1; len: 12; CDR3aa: ASSLRGSYNEQF
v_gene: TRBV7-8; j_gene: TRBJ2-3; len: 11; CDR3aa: ASSLGHTDTQY
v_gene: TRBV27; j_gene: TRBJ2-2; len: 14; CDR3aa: ASSLTAVTNTGELF
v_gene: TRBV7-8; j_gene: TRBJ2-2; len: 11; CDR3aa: ASSKRWFGELF
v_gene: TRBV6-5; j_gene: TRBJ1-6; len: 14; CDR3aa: ASRTTAAPNNSPLH
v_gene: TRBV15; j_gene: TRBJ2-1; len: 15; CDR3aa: ATSSPTGTGNSNEQF
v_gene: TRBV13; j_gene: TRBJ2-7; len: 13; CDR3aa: ASSRGQTQGYEQY
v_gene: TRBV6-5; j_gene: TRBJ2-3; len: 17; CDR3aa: ASSYSPPGVADSTDTQY
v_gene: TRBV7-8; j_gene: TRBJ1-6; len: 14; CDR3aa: ASSLRVARANSPLH
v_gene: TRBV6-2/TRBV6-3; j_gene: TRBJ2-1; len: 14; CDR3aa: ASSYSGQGGHNEQF
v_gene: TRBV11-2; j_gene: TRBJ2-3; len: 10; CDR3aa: ASSLAQNTQY
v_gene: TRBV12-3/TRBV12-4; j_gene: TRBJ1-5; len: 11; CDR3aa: ASSFGRNQPQH
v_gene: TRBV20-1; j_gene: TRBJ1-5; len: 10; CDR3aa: SARMEYQPQH
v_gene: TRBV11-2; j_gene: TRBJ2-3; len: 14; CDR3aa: ASSDRSAWGTDTQY
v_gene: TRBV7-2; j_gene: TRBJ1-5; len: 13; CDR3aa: ASSLSGLGNQPQH
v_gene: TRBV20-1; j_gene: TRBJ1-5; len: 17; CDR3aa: SAPTPIGRGLGSNQPQH
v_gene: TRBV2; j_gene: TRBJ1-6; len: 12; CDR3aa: ASSEMGSNSPLH
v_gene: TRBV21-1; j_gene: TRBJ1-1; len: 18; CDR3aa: ASSKKDTGTGQVTNTEAF
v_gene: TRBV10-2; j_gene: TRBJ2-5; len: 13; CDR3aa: ASSGTGGPEETQY
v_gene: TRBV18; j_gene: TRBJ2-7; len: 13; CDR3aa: ASSPAVDRVHEQY
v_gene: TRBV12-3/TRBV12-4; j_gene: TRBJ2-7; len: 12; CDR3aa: ASSIGQGAYEQY
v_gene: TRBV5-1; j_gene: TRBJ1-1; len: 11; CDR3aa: ASSSMVNTEAF
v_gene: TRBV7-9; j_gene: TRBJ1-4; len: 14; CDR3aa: ASSWGQGLTNEKLF
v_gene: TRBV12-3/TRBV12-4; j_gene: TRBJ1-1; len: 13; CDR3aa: ASSPRNPGRTEAF
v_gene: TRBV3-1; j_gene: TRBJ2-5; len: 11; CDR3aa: ASSRQDEETQY
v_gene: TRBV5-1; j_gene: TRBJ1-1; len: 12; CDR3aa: ASRRAPGDTEAF
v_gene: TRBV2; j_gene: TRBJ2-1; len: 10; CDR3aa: ASSDSGYEQF
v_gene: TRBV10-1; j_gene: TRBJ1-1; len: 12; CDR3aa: ASSGQDGPLEAF
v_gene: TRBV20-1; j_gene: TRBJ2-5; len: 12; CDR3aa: SARDRNSGGYQY
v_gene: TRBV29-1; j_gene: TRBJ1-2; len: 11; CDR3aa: SVEWGLDYGYT
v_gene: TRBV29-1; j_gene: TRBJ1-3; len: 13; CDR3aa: SVMGTGYSGNTIY
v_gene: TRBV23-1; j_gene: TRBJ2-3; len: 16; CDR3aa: ASRTSGGPSRGADTQY
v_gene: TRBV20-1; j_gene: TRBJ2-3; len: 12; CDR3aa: SASILARSDTQY
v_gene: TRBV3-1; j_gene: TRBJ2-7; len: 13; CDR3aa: ASSQSGDYRESQY
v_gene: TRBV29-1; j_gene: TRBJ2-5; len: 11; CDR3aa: SVDGAGQETQY
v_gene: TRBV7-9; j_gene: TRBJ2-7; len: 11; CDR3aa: ASSLASRYEQY
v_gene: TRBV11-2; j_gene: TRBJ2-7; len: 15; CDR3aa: ASSFALAGILSYEQY
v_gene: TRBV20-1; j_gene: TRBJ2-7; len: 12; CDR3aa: SAARTISGYEQY